This is a list of T cell receptor beta chains from one sample in a study of T cells in Graves' hyperthyroidism and ophthalmopathy. TCRdb ran MiXCR on the multiplex PCR reads and lists one entry per CDR3 protein. The table has 480,000 or so distinct CDR3 sequences, approximately 14% seen once. The sequencing sample was made of blood. These receptors were taken from a young woman with Graves' hyperthyroidism. CDR3s include the opening cysteine and the closing phenylalanine or tryptophan. Clone sizes are given selectively: once, few, many, or a class where the clone is expanded.

>many|TRBV6-2/TRBV6-3|TRBJ2-7
CASSYSRLAGVGEQYF
>few|TRBV19|TRBJ2-1
CASSKDHLYNEQFF
>many|TRBV11-2|TRBJ2-5
CASSYMLAGEGKTQYF
>many|TRBV2|TRBJ2-7
CASSEAGTGFDEQYF
>many|TRBV5-1|TRBJ1-2
CASSPIMEEPNYGYTF
>-|TRBV5-6|TRBJ2-1
CASNFSEGQFF
>few|TRBV25-1|TRBJ2-1
CASSDLTHNEQFF
>many|TRBV18|TRBJ2-3
CASSPPSTDTQYF
>-|TRBV6-1|TRBJ1-2
CASMGRANYGYTF
>-|TRBV9|TRBJ2-3
CASSVGLADTDTQYF
>many|TRBV12-5|TRBJ1-1
CASGWNPGQGMGTEAFF
>many|TRBV11-3|TRBJ2-2
CASSGRTNTGELFF
>many|TRBV6-1|TRBJ2-7
CASSELLGEIYEQYF
>many|TRBV6-1|TRBJ2-7
CASTQGTSGRQYEQYF
>-|TRBV28|TRBJ2-7
CASSFSGKYEQYF
>few|TRBV7-9|TRBJ1-6
CASSLGSPRDSPLHF